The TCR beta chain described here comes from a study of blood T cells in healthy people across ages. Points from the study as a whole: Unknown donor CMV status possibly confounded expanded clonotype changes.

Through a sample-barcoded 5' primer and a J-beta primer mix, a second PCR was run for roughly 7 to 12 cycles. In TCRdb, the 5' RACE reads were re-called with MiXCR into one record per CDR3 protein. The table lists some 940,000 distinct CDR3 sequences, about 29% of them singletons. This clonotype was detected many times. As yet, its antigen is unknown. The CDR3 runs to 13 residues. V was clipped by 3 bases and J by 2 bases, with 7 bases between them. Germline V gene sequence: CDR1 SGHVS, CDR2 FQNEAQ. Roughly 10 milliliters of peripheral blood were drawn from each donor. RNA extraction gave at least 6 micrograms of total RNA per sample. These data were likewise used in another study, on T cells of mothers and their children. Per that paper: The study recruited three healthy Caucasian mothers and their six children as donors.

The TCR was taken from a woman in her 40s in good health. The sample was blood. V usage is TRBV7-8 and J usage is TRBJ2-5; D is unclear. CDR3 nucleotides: TGTGCCAGCAGCTTCGGACCGCAAGAGACCCAGTACTTC. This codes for CASSFGPQETQYF.